This T cell receptor (beta chain) was observed in a study of shared clonotypes between healthy human individuals. Germline values: CDR1 SQVTM, CDR2 ANQGSEA. Trimming pared 4 bases from V and 4 bases from J, leaving 17 bases between. The CDR3 covers 16 residues. Study results and limitations: The study generally estimated greater richness for naive than memory subsets.

With respect to this clone: What it binds is not known.

Measured with immunoSEQ multiplex PCR; TCRdb has only the in-frame clones, and not every one. The sample contains about 1.1 million clones, about 80% of which appear only once. This TCR was recovered from a man aged 18-30 years in good health. Some clones in this sample may be carry-over from other donors' samples. The V gene is TRBV29-1, the J gene TRBJ2-6, with D tentatively TRBD2 (5 bases). Sequencing was carried out using memory CD4+ T cells from PBMCs. Regarding subset: CD45RA-negative fraction. The CDR3 DNA reads as TGCAGCGTTGGGACCAGAGGCTCGGGAGGGGCCAACGTCCTGACTTTC. This sequence encodes CSVGTRGSGGANVLTF.